Below are 8 T cell receptor beta chains sequenced from a single sample in a study of long-term antiretroviral therapy in people with HIV (dated by TCRdb to 2022 to 2024). The immunoSEQ hsTCRB v3.0 assay was used at survey level resolution to sequence the TRB variable region. TCRdb mirrors the immuneACCESS table, restricted to in-frame sequences. Some clones are absent from its copies; in checked studies, under half trace to an unresolved V gene, and the reason for the others is unknown. This sample lists 30,000 to 40,000 clones; about 85% were detected once. The ten most abundant clones make up roughly 13% of the sample. Sequencing was performed on unsorted PBMCs, taken 1.1 years after starting antiretroviral therapy. The receptors derive from a man aged 18 to 30 with HIV.

The chain couples TRBV4-1 to TRBJ1-1; tentative D call: TRBD1 (5 bases). Trimming took 1 base from V and 1 from J, leaving 16 bases between them. The germline V gene encodes CDR1 MGHRA and CDR2 YSYEKL. The CDR3 covers 17 residues. The CDR3 loop reads CASSQGPNPTGNTEAFF. The CDR3 DNA reads TGCGCCAGCAGCCAAGGGCCAAACCCTACAGGGAACACTGAAGCTTTCTTT.

The chain links TRBV5-4 to TRBJ1-4; D is perhaps TRBD1 (5 bases). Per the germline V gene, CDR1 is SGHNT and CDR2 is YYREEE (reference sequence). CDR3 length: 15 residues. Trimming took off 0 bases at V and 3 bases at J, with 9 bases between the two ends. The CDR3 loop reads CASSLDQGPNEKLFF. DNA for the CDR3: TGTGCCAGCAGCTTGGACCAGGGCCCTAATGAAAAACTGTTTTTT. Variable domain in full (rest from reference TRBV5-4 and TRBJ1-4): ETGVTQSPTHLIKTRGQQVTLRCSSQSGHNTVSWYQQALGQGPQFIFQYYREEENGRGNFPPRFSGLQFPNYSSELNVNALELDDSALYLCASSLDQGPNEKLFFGSGTQLSVL.

The rearrangement uses TRBV6-5 and TRBJ1-1; maybe TRBD1 (5 bases). Trimming left V 0 bases short and J 3 bases short, with 8 bases between. CDR1 is MNHEY, CDR2 SVGAGI, per germline. The CDR3 sequence is 14 residues long. CDR3 amino acids: CASSYSRRDTEAFF. In DNA, the CDR3 is TGTGCCAGCAGTTACTCGCGCAGGGACACTGAAGCTTTCTTT.

This clone turned up a few times. This chain uses TRBV19 with TRBJ2-4; D possibly corresponds to TRBD1 (5 bases). Germline V gives CDR1 LNHDA, CDR2 SQIVND (reference sequence). CDR3 length: 14 residues. V was trimmed by 3 bases and J by 6 bases, leaving 12 bases between them. The CDR3 coding sequence is TGTGCCAGTAGTATGGGGCGGTCTTCAAACATTCAGTACTTC. It encodes CASSMGRSSNIQYF.

The J gene is TRBJ2-7, the V gene TRBV7-6; 8 positions agree with TRBD1. CDR1 SGHVS and CDR2 FNYEAQ come from the germline V gene. V lost 4 bases to trimming and J lost 2 bases; unmatched junction nucleotides: 10. This CDR3 spans 16 amino acids. The CDR3, as DNA: TGTGCCAGCAGCTCAAGACAGGGGTCGACTACCTACGAGCAGTACTTC. Amino acid sequence: CASSSRQGSTTYEQYF.

The chain links TRBV13 to TRBJ2-6, with TRBD1 matching 10 bases. Germline CDR1 PRHDT, CDR2 FYEKMQ (reference sequence). The CDR3 loop spans 18 amino acids. The V gene end was trimmed by 3 bases and the J gene end by 2 bases; junction bases not matched to a gene: 7. CDR3 DNA sequence: TGTGCCAGCAGCTTCCCCCCGGGACAGGGGCCTGGGGCCAACGTCCTGACTTTC. Protein product: CASSFPPGQGPGANVLTF. The whole variable domain, filled in from reference TRBV13 and TRBJ2-6, reads AAGVIQSPRHLIKEKRETATLKCYPIPRHDTVYWYQQGPGQDPQFLISFYEKMQSDKGSIPDRFSAQQFSDYHSELNMSSLELGDSALYFCASSFPPGQGPGANVLTFGAGSRLTVL.

The chain joins TRBV19 to TRBJ2-7, with a possible D match to TRBD1 (5 bases). CDR3 length equals 15 residues. Germline lookup yields CDR1 LNHDA and CDR2 SQIVND (reference sequence). The V end was cut by 3 bases, the J end by 0 bases, with 12 bases between. For the CDR3, the DNA is TGTGCCAGTAGTATCCAGGGCCCAAGCTCCTACGAGCAGTACTTC. Translated: CASSIQGPSSYEQYF.

This clone was counted only a few times. The chain is built from TRBV19 and TRBJ2-7, with TRBD2 identical over 9 bases. Germline V gene sequence: CDR1 LNHDA, CDR2 SQIVND (reference sequence). There are 13 residues in the CDR3. After removal of 5 bases from V and 6 bases from J, the junction contained 5 bases not matched to a gene. The CDR3 sequence is CASSQGLAGEQYF. CDR3 DNA: TGTGCCAGTAGTCAGGGACTAGCCGGCGAGCAGTACTTC.